This T cell receptor beta chain derives from a study of T cells after yellow fever vaccination. Across the whole study: Low-cell-number fractions were prepared with SMART-Seq v4 Ultra Low Input. Study results and caveats: The booster response re-showed most primary clones: approximately 97% CD4, about 89% CD8.

This clonotype was seen a handful of times. The antigen remains undetermined. Compared with germline, one end of the junction differs, possibly owing to a read error. MiXCR, applied by TCRdb to the 5' RACE reads, yields one record per CDR3 protein. The repertoire includes a few hundred thousand distinct CDR3 sequences, around 6.8% of them detected once, and about a sixth sits in the top ten. Looked up from germline, CDR1 is SGHAT and CDR2 is FQNNGV. This CDR3 is 18 amino acids long. The chain links TRBV11-2 to TRBJ2-7, with TRBD2 matching over 12 bases. The origin of this receptor is a man between 18 and 29 years old who received the YFV17D yellow fever vaccine. Here the sequenced sample was PBMCs, taken more than 40 days after the first yellow fever vaccination. The CDR3: CASSLVPASGGASHEQYF. DNA for the CDR3: TGTGCCAGCAGCTTAGTTCCGGCTAGCGGGGGGGCCTCCCACGAGCAGTACTTC.